This T cell receptor beta chain derives from a study of blood T cell repertoires in COVID-19. Study-level background: PBMCs, B-cell-depleted T cells, or T cells were the source of the cDNA or gDNA that made up the material.

Germline V lookup: CDR1 SGHDT, CDR2 YYEEEE. The CDR3 has 14 amino acids. The germline V and J ends were trimmed by 4 bases and 2 bases, with 12 bases remaining between them. Using immunoSEQ multiplex PCR, the repertoire was profiled, and TCRdb retains in-frame clones only, with some absent. The table lists tens of thousands of clones, approximately 90% of them singletons, with 0.3% to 0.4% in the top ten. Material: peripheral blood. The sequence came from a man over 45 with COVID-19, enrolled during active disease. This chain links TRBV5-6 with TRBJ2-5; D is possibly TRBD1 (6 bases). This CDR3 reads CASSQDRYQETQYF. The CDR3 region has the DNA TGTGCCAGCAGCCAGGACAGATATCAAGAGACCCAGTACTTC.